A selection of T cell receptor beta chains follows, all from one sample in a study of T-cell memory formation after mild COVID-19. Using its own MiXCR run on the 5' RACE reads, TCRdb lists one record per CDR3 protein. The sample consists of some 300,000 distinct CDR3 sequences, roughly 21% of them appearing once. Sequencing used PBMCs or a T cell subset sorted from them (not recorded which). These receptor sequences come from a man younger than 35 who had mild COVID-19 (a few samples of this study predate the infection). Cell type and time point are not known. Both conserved end residues are part of each CDR3. Not every row has a clone size; where given, it reads once, few, many or a size class.

cdr3_aa: CAISPGASTEAFF
j_call: TRBJ1-1
v_call: TRBV10-3
cdr3_length: 13
clone_size: -

cdr3_aa: CASSPRQGADGYTF
j_call: TRBJ1-2
v_call: TRBV7-2
cdr3_length: 14
clone_size: -

cdr3_aa: CASSLGVGNSPLHF
j_call: TRBJ1-6
v_call: TRBV7-9
cdr3_length: 14
clone_size: -

cdr3_aa: CAFYPAGNTIYF
j_call: TRBJ1-3
v_call: TRBV7-3
cdr3_length: 12
clone_size: few

cdr3_aa: CASSLAGGRGNTEAFF
j_call: TRBJ1-1
v_call: TRBV7-6
cdr3_length: 16
clone_size: -

cdr3_aa: CASSTRAGPYEQYF
j_call: TRBJ2-7
v_call: TRBV5-1
cdr3_length: 14
clone_size: many

cdr3_aa: CASNPTGPGEQFF
j_call: TRBJ2-1
v_call: TRBV7-2
cdr3_length: 13
clone_size: -

cdr3_aa: CASSQVARDTQKPQHF
j_call: TRBJ1-5
v_call: TRBV4-2
cdr3_length: 16
clone_size: -

cdr3_aa: CASSGPWGENLYNEQFF
j_call: TRBJ2-1
v_call: TRBV25-1
cdr3_length: 17
clone_size: few

cdr3_aa: CASSRELNTEAFF
j_call: TRBJ1-1
v_call: TRBV2
cdr3_length: 13
clone_size: few

cdr3_aa: CASRSTSGGAYEQYF
j_call: TRBJ2-7
v_call: TRBV3-1
cdr3_length: 15
clone_size: few

cdr3_aa: CSVVLGAEGASGEQFF
j_call: TRBJ2-1
v_call: TRBV29-1
cdr3_length: 16
clone_size: few

cdr3_aa: CAISESGGQEEF
j_call: TRBJ2-4
v_call: TRBV10-3
cdr3_length: 12
clone_size: -

cdr3_aa: CASGSGQGAFYEQYF
j_call: TRBJ2-7
v_call: TRBV7-9
cdr3_length: 15
clone_size: few

cdr3_aa: CSARISGRSSYNEQFF
j_call: TRBJ2-1
v_call: TRBV20-1
cdr3_length: 16
clone_size: -

cdr3_aa: CASSQGSSGGGTDTQYF
j_call: TRBJ2-3
v_call: TRBV4-1
cdr3_length: 17
clone_size: -

cdr3_aa: CSAREGYTF
j_call: TRBJ1-2
v_call: TRBV20-1
cdr3_length: 9
clone_size: -

cdr3_aa: CASSYGLAGGRGPTDTQYF
j_call: TRBJ2-3
v_call: TRBV6-5
cdr3_length: 19
clone_size: -

cdr3_aa: CASRPPGTSGNEQFF
j_call: TRBJ2-1
v_call: TRBV9
cdr3_length: 15
clone_size: few

cdr3_aa: CASSLKYTDTQYF
j_call: TRBJ2-3
v_call: TRBV7-8
cdr3_length: 13
clone_size: few

cdr3_aa: CASIPSMGTDTQYF
j_call: TRBJ2-3
v_call: TRBV2
cdr3_length: 14
clone_size: many

cdr3_aa: CASSHPGGEAFF
j_call: TRBJ1-1
v_call: TRBV5-1
cdr3_length: 12
clone_size: -

cdr3_aa: CASSSARGGSNQPQHF
j_call: TRBJ1-5
v_call: TRBV7-9
cdr3_length: 16
clone_size: -

cdr3_aa: CASSSSGTGENIQYF
j_call: TRBJ2-4
v_call: TRBV7-6
cdr3_length: 15
clone_size: few

cdr3_aa: CASSFGQDYNEQFF
j_call: TRBJ2-1
v_call: TRBV18
cdr3_length: 14
clone_size: few

cdr3_aa: CARTSREQFF
j_call: TRBJ2-1
v_call: TRBV6-5
cdr3_length: 10
clone_size: few

cdr3_aa: CASSLRSGWGTDTQYF
j_call: TRBJ2-3
v_call: TRBV6-2/TRBV6-3
cdr3_length: 16
clone_size: -

cdr3_aa: CASSQDPTENEKLFF
j_call: TRBJ1-4
v_call: TRBV4-2
cdr3_length: 15
clone_size: few